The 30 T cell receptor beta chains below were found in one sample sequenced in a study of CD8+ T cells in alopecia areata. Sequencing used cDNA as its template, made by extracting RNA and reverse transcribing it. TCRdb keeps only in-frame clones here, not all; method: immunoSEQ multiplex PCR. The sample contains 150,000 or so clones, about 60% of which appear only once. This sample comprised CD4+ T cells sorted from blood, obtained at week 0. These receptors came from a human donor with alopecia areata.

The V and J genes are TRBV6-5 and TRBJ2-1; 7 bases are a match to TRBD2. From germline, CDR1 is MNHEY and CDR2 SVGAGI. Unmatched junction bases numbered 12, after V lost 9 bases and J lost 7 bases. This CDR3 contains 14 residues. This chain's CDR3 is CARPGTAGENEQFF. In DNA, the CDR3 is TGTGCCAGACCTGGGACGGCGGGAGAAAATGAGCAGTTCTTC.

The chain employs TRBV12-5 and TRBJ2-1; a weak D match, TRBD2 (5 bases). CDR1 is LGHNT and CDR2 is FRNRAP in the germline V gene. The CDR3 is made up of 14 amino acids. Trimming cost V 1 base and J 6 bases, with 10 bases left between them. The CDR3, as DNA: TGTGCTAGTGGTTTGGGCGCCGCGGGCAATGAGCAGTTCTTC. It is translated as CASGLGAAGNEQFF.

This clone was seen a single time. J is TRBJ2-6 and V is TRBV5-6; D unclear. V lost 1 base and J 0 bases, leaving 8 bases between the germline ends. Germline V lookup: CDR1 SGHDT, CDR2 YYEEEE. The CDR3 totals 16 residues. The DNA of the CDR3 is TGTGCCAGCAGCTTGCTACAGACCTCTGGGGCCAACGTCCTGACTTTC. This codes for CASSLLQTSGANVLTF.

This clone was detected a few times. The CDR3: CSDDGFTDTQYF. CDR3 bases: TGCAGCGACGACGGGTTCACAGATACGCAGTATTTT. The rearrangement joins TRBV29-1 to TRBJ2-3; D remains unclear. The CDR3 is 12 residues long. Trimming removed 7 bases at V and 2 bases at J, with 10 bases between. Germline V gives CDR1 SQVTM, CDR2 ANQGSEA.

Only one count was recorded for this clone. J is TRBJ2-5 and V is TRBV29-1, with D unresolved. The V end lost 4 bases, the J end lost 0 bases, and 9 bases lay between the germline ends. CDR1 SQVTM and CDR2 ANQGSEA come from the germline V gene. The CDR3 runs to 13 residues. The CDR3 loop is CSVVGQNQETQYF. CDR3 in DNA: TGCAGCGTTGTAGGGCAGAACCAAGAGACCCAGTACTTC.

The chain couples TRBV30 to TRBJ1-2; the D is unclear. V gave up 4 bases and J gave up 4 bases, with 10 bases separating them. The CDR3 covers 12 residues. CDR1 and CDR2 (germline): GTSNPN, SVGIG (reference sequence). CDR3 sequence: CAWNGVTYGYTF. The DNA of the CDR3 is TGTGCCTGGAATGGAGTAACCTATGGCTACACCTTC. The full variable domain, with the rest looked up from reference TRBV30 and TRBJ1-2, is SQTIHQWPATLVQPVGSPLSLECTVEGTSNPNLYWYRQAAGRGLQLLFYSVGIGQISSEVPQNLSASRPQDRQFILSSKKLLLSDSGFYLCAWNGVTYGYTFGSGTRLTVV.

The CDR3 spells CASKDLNQPQHF. CDR3 DNA sequence: TGTGCCAGTAAAGACCTTAATCAGCCCCAGCATTTT. The gene calls are TRBV6-6 and TRBJ1-5; D uncertain. The CDR3 sequence is 12 residues long. Trimming took off 9 bases at V and 4 bases at J, with 10 bases between the two ends. The V gene's germline CDR1 is MNHNY and CDR2 SVGAGI (reference sequence).

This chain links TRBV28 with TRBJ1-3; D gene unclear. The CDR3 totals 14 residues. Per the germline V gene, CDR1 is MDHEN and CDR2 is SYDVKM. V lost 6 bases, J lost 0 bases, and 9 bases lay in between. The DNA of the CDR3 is TGTGCCAGCAGCCTCTTCGGCTCTGGAAACACCATATATTTT. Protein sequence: CASSLFGSGNTIYF.

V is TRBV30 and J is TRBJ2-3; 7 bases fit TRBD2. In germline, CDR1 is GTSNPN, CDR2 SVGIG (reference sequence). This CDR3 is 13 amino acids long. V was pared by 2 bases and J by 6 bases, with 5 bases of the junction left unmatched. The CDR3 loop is CAWSSGRRDTQYF. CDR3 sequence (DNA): TGTGCCTGGAGTTCCGGGAGGCGGGATACGCAGTATTTT.

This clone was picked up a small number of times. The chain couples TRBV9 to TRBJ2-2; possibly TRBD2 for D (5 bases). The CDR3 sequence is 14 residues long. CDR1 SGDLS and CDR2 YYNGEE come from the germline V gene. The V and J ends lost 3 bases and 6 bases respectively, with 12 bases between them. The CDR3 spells CASSGTPGSGELFF. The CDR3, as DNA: TGTGCCAGCAGCGGGACTCCCGGGTCCGGGGAGCTGTTTTTT.

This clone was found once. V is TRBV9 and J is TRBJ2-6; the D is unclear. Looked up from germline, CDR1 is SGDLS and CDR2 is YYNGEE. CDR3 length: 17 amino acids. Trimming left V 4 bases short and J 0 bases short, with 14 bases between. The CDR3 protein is CASSPRTTSSGANVLTF. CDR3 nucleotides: TGTGCCAGCAGCCCAAGGACGACAAGCTCTGGGGCCAACGTCCTGACTTTC. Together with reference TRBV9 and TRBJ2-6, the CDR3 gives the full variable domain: DSGVTQTPKHLITATGQRVTLRCSPRSGDLSVYWYQQSLDQGLQFLIQYYNGEERAKGNILERFSAQQFPDLHSELNLSSLELGDSALYFCASSPRTTSSGANVLTFGAGSRLTVL.

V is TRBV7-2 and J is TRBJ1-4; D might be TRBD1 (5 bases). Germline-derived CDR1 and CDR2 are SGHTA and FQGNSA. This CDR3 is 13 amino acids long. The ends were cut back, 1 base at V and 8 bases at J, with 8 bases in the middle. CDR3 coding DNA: TGTGCCAGCAGCTTAGGGGGCAAGGAAAAACTGTTTTTT. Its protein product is CASSLGGKEKLFF.

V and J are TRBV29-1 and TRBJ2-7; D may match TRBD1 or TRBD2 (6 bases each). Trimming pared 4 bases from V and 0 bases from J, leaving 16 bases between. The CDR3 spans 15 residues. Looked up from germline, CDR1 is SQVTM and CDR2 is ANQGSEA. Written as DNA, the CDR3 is TGCAGCGTTGCTTTTCGGCGGGACACCTCCTACGAGCAGTACTTC. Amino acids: CSVAFRRDTSYEQYF.

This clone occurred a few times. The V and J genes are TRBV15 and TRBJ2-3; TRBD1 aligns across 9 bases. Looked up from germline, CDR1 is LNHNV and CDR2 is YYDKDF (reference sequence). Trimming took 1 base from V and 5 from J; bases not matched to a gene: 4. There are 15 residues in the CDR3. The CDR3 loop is CATSRGGQGQDTQYF. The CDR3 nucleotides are TGTGCCACCAGCAGAGGAGGACAGGGGCAAGATACGCAGTATTTT.

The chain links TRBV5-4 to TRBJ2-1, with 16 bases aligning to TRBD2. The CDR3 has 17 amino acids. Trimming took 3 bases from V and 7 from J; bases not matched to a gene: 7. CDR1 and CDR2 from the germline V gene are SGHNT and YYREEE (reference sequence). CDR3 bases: TGTGCCAGCAGCTCTGCGGGACTAGCGGGGGGGCTAAATGAGCAGTTCTTC. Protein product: CASSSAGLAGGLNEQFF.

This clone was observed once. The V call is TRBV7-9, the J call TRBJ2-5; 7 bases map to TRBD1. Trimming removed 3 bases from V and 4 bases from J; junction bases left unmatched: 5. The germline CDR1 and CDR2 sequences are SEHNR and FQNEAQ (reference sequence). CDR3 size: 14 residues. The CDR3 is CASSFRQGGETQYF. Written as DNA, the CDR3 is TGTGCCAGCAGCTTCCGACAGGGTGGAGAGACCCAGTACTTC.

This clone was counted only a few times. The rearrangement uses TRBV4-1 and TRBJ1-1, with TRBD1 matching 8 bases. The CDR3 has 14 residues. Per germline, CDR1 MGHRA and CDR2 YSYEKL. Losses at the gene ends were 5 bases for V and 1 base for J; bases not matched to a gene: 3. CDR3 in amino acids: CASSWTGKNTEAFF. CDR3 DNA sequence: TGCGCCAGCAGCTGGACAGGGAAGAACACTGAAGCTTTCTTT.

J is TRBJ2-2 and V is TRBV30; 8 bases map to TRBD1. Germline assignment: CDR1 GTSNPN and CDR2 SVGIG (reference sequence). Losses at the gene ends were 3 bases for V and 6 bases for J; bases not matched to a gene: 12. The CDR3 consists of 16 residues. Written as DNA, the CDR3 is TGTGCCTGGAGCGCTGACAGGGGTCTCGGGGCCGGGGAGCTGTTTTTT. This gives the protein CAWSADRGLGAGELFF. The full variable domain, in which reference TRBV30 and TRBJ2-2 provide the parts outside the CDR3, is SQTIHQWPATLVQPVGSPLSLECTVEGTSNPNLYWYRQAAGRGLQLLFYSVGIGQISSEVPQNLSASRPQDRQFILSSKKLLLSDSGFYLCAWSADRGLGAGELFFGEGSRLTVL.

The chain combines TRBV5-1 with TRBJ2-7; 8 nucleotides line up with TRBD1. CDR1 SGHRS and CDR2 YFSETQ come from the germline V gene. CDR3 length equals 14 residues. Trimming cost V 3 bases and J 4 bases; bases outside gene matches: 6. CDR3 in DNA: TGCGCCAGCAGCTCGACGGACAGGGAATACGAGCAGTACTTC. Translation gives CASSSTDREYEQYF. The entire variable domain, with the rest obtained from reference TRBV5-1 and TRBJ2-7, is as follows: KAGVTQTPRYLIKTRGQQVTLSCSPISGHRSVSWYQQTPGQGLQFLFEYFSETQRNKGNFPGRFSGRQFSNSRSEMNVSTLELGDSALYLCASSSTDREYEQYFGPGTRLTVT.

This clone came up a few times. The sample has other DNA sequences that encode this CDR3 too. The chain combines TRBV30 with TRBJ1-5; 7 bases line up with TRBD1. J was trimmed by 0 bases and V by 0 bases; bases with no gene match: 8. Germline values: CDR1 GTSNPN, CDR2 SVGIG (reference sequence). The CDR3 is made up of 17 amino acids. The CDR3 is CAWSVGRGKGSNQPQHF. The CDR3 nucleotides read TGTGCCTGGAGTGTAGGCAGGGGGAAAGGTAGCAATCAGCCCCAGCATTTT.

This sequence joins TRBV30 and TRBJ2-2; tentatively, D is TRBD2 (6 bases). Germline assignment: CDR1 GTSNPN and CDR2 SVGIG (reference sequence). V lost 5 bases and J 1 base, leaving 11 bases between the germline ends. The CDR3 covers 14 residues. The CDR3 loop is CAWGSGVNTGELFF. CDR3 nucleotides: TGTGCCTGGGGGTCGGGGGTGAACACCGGGGAGCTGTTTTTT.

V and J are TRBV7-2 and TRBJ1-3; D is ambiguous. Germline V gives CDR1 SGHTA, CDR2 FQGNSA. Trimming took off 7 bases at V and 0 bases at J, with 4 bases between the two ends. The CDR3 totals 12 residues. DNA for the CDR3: TGTGCCAGCACCTTCTCTGGAAACACCATATATTTT. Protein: CASTFSGNTIYF. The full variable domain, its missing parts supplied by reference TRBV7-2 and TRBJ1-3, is GAGVSQSPSNKVTEKGKDVELRCDPISGHTALYWYRQSLGQGLEFLIYFQGNSAPDKSGLPSDRFSAERTGGSVSTLTIQRTQQEDSAVYLCASTFSGNTIYFGEGSWLTVV.

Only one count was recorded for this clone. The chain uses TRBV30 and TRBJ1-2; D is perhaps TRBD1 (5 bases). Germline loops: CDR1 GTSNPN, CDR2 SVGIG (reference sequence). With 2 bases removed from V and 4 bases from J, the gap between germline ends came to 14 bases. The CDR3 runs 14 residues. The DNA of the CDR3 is TGTGCCTGGAGTCCCTGGACGGGACCCTATGGCTACACCTTC. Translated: CAWSPWTGPYGYTF.

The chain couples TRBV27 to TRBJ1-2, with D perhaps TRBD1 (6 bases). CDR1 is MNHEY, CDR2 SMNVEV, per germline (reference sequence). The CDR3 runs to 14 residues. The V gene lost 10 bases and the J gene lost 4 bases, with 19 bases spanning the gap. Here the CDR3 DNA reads TGTGCCACCACCTCTCTGGGGGCGGCCTATGGCTACACCTTC. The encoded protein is CATTSLGAAYGYTF.

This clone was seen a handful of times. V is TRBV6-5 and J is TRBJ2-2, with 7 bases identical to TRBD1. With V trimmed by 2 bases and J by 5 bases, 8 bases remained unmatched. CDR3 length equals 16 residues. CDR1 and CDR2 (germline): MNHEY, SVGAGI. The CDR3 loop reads CASSYTTGAPTGELFF. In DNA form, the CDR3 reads TGTGCCAGCAGTTACACTACAGGGGCTCCGACCGGGGAGCTGTTTTTT.

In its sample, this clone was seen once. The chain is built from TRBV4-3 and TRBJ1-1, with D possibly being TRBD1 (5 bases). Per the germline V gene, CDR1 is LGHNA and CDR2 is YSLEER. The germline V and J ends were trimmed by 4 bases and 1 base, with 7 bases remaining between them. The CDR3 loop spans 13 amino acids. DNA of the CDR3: TGCGCCAGCAGCCTCACAGGGAACACTGAAGCTTTCTTT. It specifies CASSLTGNTEAFF.

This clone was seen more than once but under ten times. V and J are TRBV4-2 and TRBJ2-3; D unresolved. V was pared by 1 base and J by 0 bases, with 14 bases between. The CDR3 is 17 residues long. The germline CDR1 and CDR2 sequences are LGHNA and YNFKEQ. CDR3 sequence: CASSQAERASSTDTQYF. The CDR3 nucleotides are TGTGCCAGCAGCCAAGCTGAACGCGCCTCTAGCACAGATACGCAGTATTTT.

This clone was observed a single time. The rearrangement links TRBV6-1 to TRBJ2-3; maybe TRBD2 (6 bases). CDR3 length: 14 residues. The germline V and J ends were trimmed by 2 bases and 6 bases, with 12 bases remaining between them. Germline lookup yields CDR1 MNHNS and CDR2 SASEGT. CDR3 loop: CASSEIGSEDTQYF. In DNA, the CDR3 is TGTGCCAGCAGTGAAATCGGGAGCGAGGATACGCAGTATTTT.

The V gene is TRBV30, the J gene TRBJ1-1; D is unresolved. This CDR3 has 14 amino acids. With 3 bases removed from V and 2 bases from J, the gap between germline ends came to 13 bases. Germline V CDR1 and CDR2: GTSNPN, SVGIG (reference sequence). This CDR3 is CAWRASGRNTEAFF. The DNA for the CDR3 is TGTGCCTGGAGGGCCTCTGGCCGTAACACTGAAGCTTTCTTT.

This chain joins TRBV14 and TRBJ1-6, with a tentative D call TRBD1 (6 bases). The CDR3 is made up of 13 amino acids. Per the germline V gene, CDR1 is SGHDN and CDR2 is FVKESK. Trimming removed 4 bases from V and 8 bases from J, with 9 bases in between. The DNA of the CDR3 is TGTGCCAGCAGCCCACGGACAGATTCACCCCTCCACTTT. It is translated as CASSPRTDSPLHF.